Listed below are T cell receptor beta chains from one sample, sequenced in a study of T cell responses to AZD1222 COVID-19 vaccine. The repertoire was sequenced with immunoSEQ multiplex PCR; TCRdb's copy has only in-frame clones and lacks some. The sample carries fewer than 130,000 clones, more than 85% recorded once. Sequenced material: peripheral blood, taken on day 0 of AZD1222 vaccination. The source of these receptors is an adult in good health. Each CDR3 is given with its conserved first and last residue. The D gene is left open where the match is weak. Some rows mark clone size as missing; the rest say once, few, many or name a class of expanded clone.

-	TRBV29-1	TRBJ1-3	-	CSAIQGNTIYF	TGCAGCGCCATACAGGGAAACACCATATATTTT
-	TRBV19	TRBJ2-7	-	CASSQRANLGEQYF	TGTGCCAGTAGCCAGAGGGCTAACCTCGGCGAGCAGTACTTC
-	TRBV12-3/TRBV12-4	TRBJ1-2	-	CASSFSGSDGYTF	TGTGCCAGCAGTTTTTCCGGATCCGATGGCTACACCTTC
TRBD1	TRBV5-1	TRBJ1-2	-	CASSLSQGANYGYTF	TGCGCCAGCAGCTTGTCGCAGGGGGCCAACTATGGCTACACCTTC
-	TRBV28	TRBJ2-7	-	CASSFGQMAAYEQYF	TGTGCCAGCAGTTTCGGTCAGATGGCTGCCTACGAGCAGTACTTC
-	TRBV25-1	TRBJ1-1	once	CASSEGQGNTEAFF	TGTGCCAGCAGTGAAGGCCAGGGGAACACTGAAGCTTTCTTT
TRBD1	TRBV4-1	TRBJ2-1	-	CASSLIFRDRDNNEQFF	TGCGCCAGCAGCCTTATATTCCGGGACAGGGACAACAATGAGCAGTTCTTC
-	TRBV24-1	TRBJ2-1	-	CATSDSASKYNEQFF	TGTGCCACCAGTGATTCAGCTAGCAAGTACAATGAGCAGTTCTTC
TRBD1	TRBV6-2/TRBV6-3	TRBJ1-2	-	CASSSWTGGRGYTF	TGTGCCAGCAGTTCCTGGACAGGGGGCCGGGGCTACACCTTC
TRBD1	TRBV15	TRBJ1-5	-	CATSRLGTDNQPQHF	TGTGCCACCAGCAGGTTAGGGACAGATAATCAGCCCCAGCATTTT
-	TRBV7-3	TRBJ2-5	-	CASSFGHQETQYF	TGTGCCAGCAGCTTCGGACATCAAGAGACCCAGTACTTC
-	TRBV2	TRBJ2-2	-	CASSLTGIRTGELFF	TGTGCCAGCAGTCTCACAGGGATTCGTACCGGGGAGCTGTTTTTT
-	TRBV18	TRBJ1-1	once	CASSPLVGTMNTEAFF	TGTGCCAGCTCACCACTGGTTGGTACCATGAACACTGAAGCTTTCTTT
-	TRBV27	TRBJ1-2	-	CASTGGGSGYTF	TGTGCCAGCACCGGGGGGGGGTCTGGCTACACCTTC
-	TRBV14	TRBJ2-2	-	CASSQTSPYNTGELFF	TGTGCCAGCAGCCAAACTAGTCCCTATAACACCGGGGAGCTGTTTTTT
-	TRBV7-3	TRBJ2-2	-	CASSPPGTNGELFF	TGTGCCAGCAGCCCCCCAGGGACGAACGGGGAGCTGTTTTTT
TRBD1	TRBV30	TRBJ1-1	-	CAWSAGGTGAFF	TGTGCCTGGAGTGCAGGGGGAACGGGGGCTTTCTTT
TRBD2	TRBV11-2	TRBJ2-2	-	CASSSPISGGSAGELFF	TGTGCCAGCAGCTCCCCGATTAGCGGGGGGTCCGCCGGGGAGCTGTTTTTT
-	TRBV30	TRBJ1-6	once	CAWSLGQSSSNSPLHF	TGTGCCTGGAGTCTCGGACAGTCATCATCGAATTCACCCCTCCACTTT
TRBD1	TRBV3-1/TRBV3-2	TRBJ1-1	-	CASSQDPGQGNPSAFF	TGTGCCAGCAGCCAAGACCCTGGACAGGGCAACCCGAGTGCTTTCTTT
TRBD1	TRBV4-2	TRBJ1-4	-	CASSQAGKGQGEKLFF	TGTGCCAGCAGCCAGGCTGGAAAGGGACAGGGTGAAAAACTGTTTTTT
-	TRBV24-1	TRBJ2-3	-	CATSDIGGDADTQYF	TGTGCCACCAGTGATATAGGGGGGGACGCAGATACGCAGTATTTT
TRBD1	TRBV7-2	TRBJ2-7	-	CASSFLQGGLDEQYF	TGTGCCAGCAGCTTTCTACAGGGGGGACTTGACGAGCAGTACTTC
TRBD1	TRBV18	TRBJ2-5	once	CASSPMNTGTGKETQYF	TGTGCCAGCTCACCGATGAATACCGGGACAGGGAAAGAGACCCAGTACTTC
-	TRBV27	TRBJ1-5	-	CASSLAGNNQPQHF	TGTGCCAGCAGCCTGGCGGGGAACAATCAGCCCCAGCATTTT
-	TRBV6-5	TRBJ2-5	once	CASSLTPKIATQYF	TGTGCCAGCTCTTTAACCCCCAAGATCGCGACCCAGTACTTC
TRBD1	TRBV19	TRBJ1-2	-	CASSMGRQGAYGYTF	TGTGCCAGTAGTATGGGAAGACAGGGGGCCTATGGCTACACCTTC
-	TRBV28	TRBJ2-7	-	CASSPIGSRDYEQYF	TGTGCCAGCAGTCCTATAGGTTCCCGCGACTACGAGCAGTACTTC
TRBD2	TRBV5-1	TRBJ2-1	-	CASSISGDLYNEQFF	TGCGCCAGCAGCATTAGCGGGGACCTTTACAATGAGCAGTTCTTC
-	TRBV5-1	TRBJ1-1	-	CASSLVAGEGTEAFF	TGCGCCAGCAGCTTGGTGGCAGGGGAGGGCACTGAAGCTTTCTTT
TRBD1	TRBV7-2	TRBJ2-7	-	CASSRPTGGSGEQYF	TGTGCCAGCAGCCGTCCGACAGGGGGTTCGGGGGAGCAGTACTTC
TRBD1	TRBV5-6	TRBJ2-7	-	CASSFRARDSNEQYF	TGTGCCAGCAGCTTCAGAGCCCGGGACAGTAACGAGCAGTACTTC
TRBD1	TRBV18	TRBJ2-6	-	CASSPPDRWVAGANVLTF	TGTGCCAGCTCCCCACCGGACAGGTGGGTGGCTGGGGCCAACGTCCTGACTTTC
-	TRBV5-3	TRBJ1-1	-	CARSLVGGNTEAFF	TGTGCCAGAAGCTTGGTGGGGGGAAACACTGAAGCTTTCTTT
TRBD1	TRBV28	TRBJ1-3	-	CASIPGQGASAGGNTIYF	TGTGCCAGCATCCCGGGACAGGGGGCGTCCGCGGGTGGAAACACCATATATTTT
-	TRBV10-3	TRBJ2-7	few	CAIRDPQGEQYF	TGTGCCATCAGGGACCCCCAGGGCGAGCAGTACTTC
-	TRBV6-5	TRBJ1-1	-	CARTGYRNTEAFF	TGTGCCAGAACAGGGTACCGAAACACTGAAGCTTTCTTT
-	TRBV5-6	TRBJ1-2	-	CASSFSGNGYTF	TGTGCCAGCAGCTTTTCAGGGAATGGCTACACCTTC
-	TRBV7-3	TRBJ2-2	-	CASRGANTGELFF	TGTGCCAGCCGGGGTGCGAACACCGGGGAGCTGTTTTTT
TRBD1	TRBV19	TRBJ1-5	-	CASSITTGGNQPQHF	TGTGCCAGTAGTATCACGACAGGGGGCAATCAGCCCCAGCATTTT
TRBD1	TRBV6-5	TRBJ1-6	-	CASSSGTGGISPLHF	TGTGCCAGCAGTTCTGGGACAGGGGGAATCTCACCCCTCCACTTT
TRBD1	TRBV3-1/TRBV3-2	TRBJ1-3	-	CASRRTGSGNTIYF	TGTGCCAGCAGACGGACAGGCTCTGGAAACACCATATATTTT
TRBD2	TRBV7-9	TRBJ2-7	-	CASSLGGRAYEQYF	TGTGCCAGCAGCTTAGGAGGGAGGGCCTACGAGCAGTACTTC
-	TRBV12-3/TRBV12-4	TRBJ2-1	-	CASSLGLEGQFF	TGTGCCAGCAGTTTAGGACTAGAGGGGCAGTTCTTC
-	TRBV10-3	TRBJ1-1	-	CAITPHGRDTEAFF	TGTGCCATCACCCCCCATGGGAGGGACACTGAAGCTTTCTTT
-	TRBV10-3	TRBJ1-5	-	CAISVAQGGNQPQHF	TGTGCCATCAGTGTAGCCCAGGGAGGCAATCAGCCCCAGCATTTT
-	TRBV9	TRBJ2-1	-	CASSVGGDDNEQFF	TGTGCCAGCAGCGTAGGGGGGGACGACAATGAGCAGTTCTTC
-	TRBV2	TRBJ1-4	-	CASSVDTGSYF	TGTGCCAGCAGTGTTGATACAGGGAGCTATTTT
-	TRBV3-1/TRBV3-2	TRBJ2-1	-	CASSWDARGNEQFF	TGTGCCAGCAGCTGGGACGCCCGGGGCAATGAGCAGTTCTTC
TRBD1	TRBV4-3	TRBJ2-3	-	CASSAVPRTGGKDTQYF	TGCGCCAGCAGCGCCGTTCCAAGGACAGGGGGAAAAGATACGCAGTATTTT
-	TRBV6-5	TRBJ1-1	once	CASRLDTSNTEAFF	TGTGCCAGCAGGCTCGACACCTCGAACACTGAAGCTTTCTTT
TRBD1	TRBV7-9	TRBJ1-4	-	CASSLTGGVATNEKLFF	TGTGCCAGCAGCTTAACAGGGGGGGTTGCAACTAATGAAAAACTGTTTTTT
-	TRBV5-1	TRBJ2-3	-	CASSLASWGTDTQYF	TGCGCCAGCAGCTTGGCTAGCTGGGGCACAGATACGCAGTATTTT
TRBD1	TRBV2	TRBJ2-3	-	CASSGQGGDTQYF	TGTGCCAGCAGCGGACAGGGAGGAGATACGCAGTATTTT
-	TRBV4-3	TRBJ2-7	once	CASSRGQGFKQYF	TGCGCCAGCAGCCGAGGGCAGGGGTTCAAGCAGTACTTC
-	TRBV15	TRBJ1-1	-	CATSRDPGGRTEAFF	TGTGCCACCAGCAGAGATCCTGGAGGGAGAACTGAAGCTTTCTTT
TRBD1	TRBV15	TRBJ1-3	-	CATSRDRGLGNTIYF	TGTGCCACCAGCCGAGACAGGGGGCTGGGAAACACCATATATTTT
TRBD1	TRBV13	TRBJ2-7	-	CASSSEDRANEQYF	TGTGCCAGCAGCTCAGAGGACAGGGCAAACGAGCAGTACTTC
TRBD2	TRBV7-9	TRBJ2-1	-	CASSLGLAGGRDEQFF	TGTGCCAGCAGCTTAGGACTAGCGGGAGGAAGGGATGAGCAGTTCTTC